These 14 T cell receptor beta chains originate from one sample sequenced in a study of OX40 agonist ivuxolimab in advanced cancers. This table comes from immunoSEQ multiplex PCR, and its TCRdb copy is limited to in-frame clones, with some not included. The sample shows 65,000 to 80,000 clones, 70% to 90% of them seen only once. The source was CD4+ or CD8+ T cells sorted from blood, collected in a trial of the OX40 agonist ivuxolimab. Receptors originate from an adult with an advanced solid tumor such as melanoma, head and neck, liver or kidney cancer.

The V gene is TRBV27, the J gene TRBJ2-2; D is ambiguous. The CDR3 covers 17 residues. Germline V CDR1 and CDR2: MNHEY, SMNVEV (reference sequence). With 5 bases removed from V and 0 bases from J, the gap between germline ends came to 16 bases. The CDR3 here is CASSPQETSANTGELFF. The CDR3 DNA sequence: TGTGCCAGCAGTCCCCAGGAGACAAGCGCGAACACCGGGGAGCTGTTTTTT.

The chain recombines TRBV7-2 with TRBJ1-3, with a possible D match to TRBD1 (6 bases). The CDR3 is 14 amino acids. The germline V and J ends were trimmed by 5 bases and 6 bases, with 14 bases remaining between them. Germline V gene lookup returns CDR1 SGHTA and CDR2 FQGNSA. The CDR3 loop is CASSPADRKNTIYF. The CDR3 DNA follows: TGTGCCAGCAGCCCCGCCGACAGGAAAAACACCATATATTTT.

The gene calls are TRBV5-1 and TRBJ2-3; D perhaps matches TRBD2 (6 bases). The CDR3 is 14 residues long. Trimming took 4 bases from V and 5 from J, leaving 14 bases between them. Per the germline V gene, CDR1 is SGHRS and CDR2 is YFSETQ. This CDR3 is CASSGSGRGDTQYF. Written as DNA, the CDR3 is TGCGCCAGCAGCGGATCGGGGCGGGGAGATACGCAGTATTTT. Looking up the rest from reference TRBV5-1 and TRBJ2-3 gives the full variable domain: KAGVTQTPRYLIKTRGQQVTLSCSPISGHRSVSWYQQTPGQGLQFLFEYFSETQRNKGNFPGRFSGRQFSNSRSEMNVSTLELGDSALYLCASSGSGRGDTQYFGPGTRLTVL.

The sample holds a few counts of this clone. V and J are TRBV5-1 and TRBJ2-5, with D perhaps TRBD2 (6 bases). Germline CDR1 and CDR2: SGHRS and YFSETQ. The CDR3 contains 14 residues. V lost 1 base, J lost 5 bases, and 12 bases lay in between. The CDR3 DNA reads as TGCGCCAGCAGCTTGACGGGGGTGGTGGAGACCCAGTACTTC. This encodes CASSLTGVVETQYF. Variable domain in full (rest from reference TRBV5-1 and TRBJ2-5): KAGVTQTPRYLIKTRGQQVTLSCSPISGHRSVSWYQQTPGQGLQFLFEYFSETQRNKGNFPGRFSGRQFSNSRSEMNVSTLELGDSALYLCASSLTGVVETQYFGPGTRLLVL.

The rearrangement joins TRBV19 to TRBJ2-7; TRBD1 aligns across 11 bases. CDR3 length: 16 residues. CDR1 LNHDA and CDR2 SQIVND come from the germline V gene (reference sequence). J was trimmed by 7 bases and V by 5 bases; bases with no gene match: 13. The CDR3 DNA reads TGTGCCAGTAGTGTCGGGGTCGCGGGACAGGGGGGAGAGCAGTACTTC. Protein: CASSVGVAGQGGEQYF.

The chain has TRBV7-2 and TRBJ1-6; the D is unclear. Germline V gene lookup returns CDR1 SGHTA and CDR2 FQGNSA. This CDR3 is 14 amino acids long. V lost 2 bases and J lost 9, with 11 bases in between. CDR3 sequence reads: CASSLLFSGSPLHF. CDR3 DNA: TGTGCCAGCAGCTTACTATTTAGTGGTTCACCCCTCCACTTT. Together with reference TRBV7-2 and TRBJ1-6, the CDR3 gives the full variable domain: GAGVSQSPSNKVTEKGKDVELRCDPISGHTALYWYRQSLGQGLEFLIYFQGNSAPDKSGLPSDRFSAERTGGSVSTLTIQRTQQEDSAVYLCASSLLFSGSPLHFGNGTRLTVT.

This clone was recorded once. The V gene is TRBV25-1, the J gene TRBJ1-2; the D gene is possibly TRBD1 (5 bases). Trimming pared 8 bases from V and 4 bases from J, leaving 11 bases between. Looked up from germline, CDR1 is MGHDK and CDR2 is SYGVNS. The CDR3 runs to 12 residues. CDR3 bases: TGTGCCAGCCGAGACAGCCTCTATGGCTACACCTTC. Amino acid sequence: CASRDSLYGYTF.

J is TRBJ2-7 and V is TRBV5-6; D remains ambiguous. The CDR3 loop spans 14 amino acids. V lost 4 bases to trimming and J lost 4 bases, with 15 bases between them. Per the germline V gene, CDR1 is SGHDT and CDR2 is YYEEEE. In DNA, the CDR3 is TGTGCCAGCAGCCTGGGTGGGCTCGTTTACGAGCAGTACTTC. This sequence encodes CASSLGGLVYEQYF. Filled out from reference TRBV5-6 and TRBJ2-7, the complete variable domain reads DAGVTQSPTHLIKTRGQQVTLRCSPKSGHDTVSWYQQALGQGPQFIFQYYEEEERQRGNFPDRFSGHQFPNYSSELNVNALLLGDSALYLCASSLGGLVYEQYFGPGTRLTVT.

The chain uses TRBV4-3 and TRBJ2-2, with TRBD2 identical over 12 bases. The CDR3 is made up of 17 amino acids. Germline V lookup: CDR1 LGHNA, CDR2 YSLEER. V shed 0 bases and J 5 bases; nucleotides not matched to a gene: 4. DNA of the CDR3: TGCGCCAGCAGCCAAGAAACTAGCGGGGGGTATACCGGGGAGCTGTTTTTT. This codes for CASSQETSGGYTGELFF.

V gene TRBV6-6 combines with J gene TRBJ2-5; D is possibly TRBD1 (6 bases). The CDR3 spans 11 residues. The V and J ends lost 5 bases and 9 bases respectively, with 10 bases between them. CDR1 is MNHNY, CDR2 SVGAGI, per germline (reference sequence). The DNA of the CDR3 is TGTGCCAGCAGTCCTACAGGGCCCCAGTACTTC. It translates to CASSPTGPQYF.

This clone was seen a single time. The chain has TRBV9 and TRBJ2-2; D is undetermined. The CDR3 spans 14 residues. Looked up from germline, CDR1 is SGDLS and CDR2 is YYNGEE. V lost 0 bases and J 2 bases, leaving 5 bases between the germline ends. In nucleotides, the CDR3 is TGTGCCAGCAGCGTAGCAACAAACACCGGGGAGCTGTTTTTT. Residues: CASSVATNTGELFF.

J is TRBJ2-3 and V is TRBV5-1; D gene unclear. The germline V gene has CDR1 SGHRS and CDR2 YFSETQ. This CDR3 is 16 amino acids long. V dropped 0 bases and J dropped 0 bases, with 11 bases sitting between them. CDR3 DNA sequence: TGCGCCAGCAGCTTGGCCTACAGCCCGAGCACAGATACGCAGTATTTT. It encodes CASSLAYSPSTDTQYF.

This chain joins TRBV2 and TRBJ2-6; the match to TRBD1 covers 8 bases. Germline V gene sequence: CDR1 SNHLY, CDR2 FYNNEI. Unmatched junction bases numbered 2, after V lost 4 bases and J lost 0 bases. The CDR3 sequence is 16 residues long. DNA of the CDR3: TGTGCCAGCAGTGCCGGGACAGGCTCTGGGGCCAACGTCCTGACTTTC. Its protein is CASSAGTGSGANVLTF.

In nucleotides, the CDR3 is TGTGCCAGCAGCCACGGACTAGCGGGAGATTACAATGAGCAGTTCTTC. Its translation: CASSHGLAGDYNEQFF. This sequence joins TRBV11-1 and TRBJ2-1, with 13 bases that match TRBD2. Unmatched junction bases numbered 5, after V lost 5 bases and J lost 4 bases. Germline V gene lookup returns CDR1 SGHAT and CDR2 FQDESV (reference sequence). CDR3 length: 16 residues.